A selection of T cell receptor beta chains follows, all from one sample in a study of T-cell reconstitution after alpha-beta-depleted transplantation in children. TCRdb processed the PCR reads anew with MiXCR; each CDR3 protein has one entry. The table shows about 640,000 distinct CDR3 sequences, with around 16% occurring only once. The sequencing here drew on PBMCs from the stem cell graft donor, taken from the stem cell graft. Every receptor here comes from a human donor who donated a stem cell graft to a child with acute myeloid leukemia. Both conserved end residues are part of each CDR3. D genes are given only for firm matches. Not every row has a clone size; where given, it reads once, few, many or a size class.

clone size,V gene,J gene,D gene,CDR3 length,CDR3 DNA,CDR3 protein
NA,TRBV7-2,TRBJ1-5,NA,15,TGTGCCAGCAGCTTAGGGCGGTATAGCAATCAGCCCCAGCATTTT,CASSLGRYSNQPQHF
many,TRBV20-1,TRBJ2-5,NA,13,TGCAGTGCTATAACGGGGGACCAAGAGACCCAGTACTTC,CSAITGDQETQYF
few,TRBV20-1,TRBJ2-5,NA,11,TGCAGTGCTAGAGATAAGTGGACCCAGTACTTC,CSARDKWTQYF
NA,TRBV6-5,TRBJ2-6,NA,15,TGTGCCAGCAGTTCTCCAGGGCCTGGGGCCAACGTCCTGACTTTC,CASSSPGPGANVLTF
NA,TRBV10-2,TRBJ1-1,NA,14,TGCGCCAGCAGTGAGTCGGGGGGTGGGTCTGAAGCTTTCTTT,CASSESGGGSEAFF
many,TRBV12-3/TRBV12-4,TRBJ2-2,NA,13,TGTGCCAGCAGTTTACGGGGAGTTGGGGAGCTGTTTTTT,CASSLRGVGELFF
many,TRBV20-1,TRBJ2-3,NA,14,TGCAGTGCCCAGGACGGACGACTCACAGATACGCAGTATTTT,CSAQDGRLTDTQYF
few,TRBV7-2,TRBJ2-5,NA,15,TGTGCCAGCACCAGAACTAGAGGGGTGGTGGAGACCCAGTACTTC,CASTRTRGVVETQYF
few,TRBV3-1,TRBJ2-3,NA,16,TGTGCCAGCAGCCCTCGGGATAGCCTTAGCACAGATACGCAGTATTTT,CASSPRDSLSTDTQYF
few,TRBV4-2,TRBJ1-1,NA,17,TGTGCCAGCAGCCAAGATTTAGGGGAGGGAATGAACACTGAAGCTTTCTTT,CASSQDLGEGMNTEAFF
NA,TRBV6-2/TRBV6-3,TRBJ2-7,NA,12,TGTGCCAGCAGTCAGACAGTCTACGAGCAGTACTTC,CASSQTVYEQYF